Below are 6 T cell receptor beta chains sequenced from a single sample in a study of chemoradiotherapy in HPV16-positive cancers. Produced via immunoSEQ multiplex PCR; TCRdb's table is partial and in-frame only. The sample has over 10,000 clones; roughly nine tenths are singletons. The material sequenced was blood, taken from a patient who underwent chemoradiotherapy. Receptors were obtained from a human donor with HPV-associated anogenital cancer.

This rearrangement joins TRBV6-1 to TRBJ1-1; D gene ambiguous. The CDR3 consists of 14 residues. Germline V gene lookup returns CDR1 MNHNS and CDR2 SASEGT. The V end lost 6 bases, the J end lost 1 base, and 12 bases lay between the germline ends. CDR3 sequence reads: CASRRTGANTEAFF. CDR3 DNA: TGTGCCAGCAGAAGGACGGGCGCGAACACTGAAGCTTTCTTT.

V is TRBV20-1 and J is TRBJ2-7; D is tentatively TRBD1 or TRBD2 (5 bases each). The V end was cut by 6 bases, the J end by 3 bases, with 9 bases between. The length of the CDR3 is 11 residues. The germline gives CDR1 DFQATT, CDR2 SNEGSKA (reference sequence). This CDR3 is CSAGRGYEQYF. The CDR3 DNA follows: TGCAGTGCGGGACGGGGCTACGAGCAGTACTTC.

V is TRBV5-5 and J is TRBJ2-2; D gene ambiguous. V lost 2 bases, J lost 2 bases, and 10 bases lay in between. The CDR3 is 15 amino acids. The germline CDR1 and CDR2 sequences are SGHKS and YYEKEE (reference sequence). The CDR3 is CASSFGHYNTGELFF. CDR3 DNA: TGTGCCAGCAGCTTCGGTCATTATAACACCGGGGAGCTGTTTTTT.

The chain links TRBV6-1 to TRBJ2-2, with TRBD2 identical over 13 bases. V lost 4 bases and J lost 4; bases outside the gene matches: 6. The CDR3 loop spans 17 amino acids. From germline, CDR1 is MNHNS and CDR2 SASEGT. CDR3 protein: CASSATSGGAATGELFF. CDR3 coding DNA: TGTGCCAGCAGTGCTACTAGCGGGGGGGCCGCCACCGGGGAGCTGTTTTTT.

The chain carries TRBV27 and TRBJ2-7; 7 bases match TRBD1. With V trimmed by 6 bases and J by 2 bases, 10 bases remained unmatched. The CDR3 has 15 amino acids. Germline assignment: CDR1 MNHEY and CDR2 SMNVEV (reference sequence). The CDR3 coding sequence is TGTGCCAGCAGGCCGACAGGGTTAGGCACCTACGAGCAGTACTTC. Protein sequence: CASRPTGLGTYEQYF.

This rearrangement joins TRBV5-5 to TRBJ2-7, with 13 bases matching TRBD2. With 4 bases clipped from V and 0 bases from J, the junction kept 10 bases outside the gene matches. This CDR3 contains 18 residues. Germline V gene sequence: CDR1 SGHKS, CDR2 YYEKEE (reference sequence). The CDR3 reads CASSLSTSGRLGSYEQYF. CDR3 nucleotide sequence: TGTGCCAGCAGCCTTTCGACTAGCGGGAGGTTAGGCTCCTACGAGCAGTACTTC.